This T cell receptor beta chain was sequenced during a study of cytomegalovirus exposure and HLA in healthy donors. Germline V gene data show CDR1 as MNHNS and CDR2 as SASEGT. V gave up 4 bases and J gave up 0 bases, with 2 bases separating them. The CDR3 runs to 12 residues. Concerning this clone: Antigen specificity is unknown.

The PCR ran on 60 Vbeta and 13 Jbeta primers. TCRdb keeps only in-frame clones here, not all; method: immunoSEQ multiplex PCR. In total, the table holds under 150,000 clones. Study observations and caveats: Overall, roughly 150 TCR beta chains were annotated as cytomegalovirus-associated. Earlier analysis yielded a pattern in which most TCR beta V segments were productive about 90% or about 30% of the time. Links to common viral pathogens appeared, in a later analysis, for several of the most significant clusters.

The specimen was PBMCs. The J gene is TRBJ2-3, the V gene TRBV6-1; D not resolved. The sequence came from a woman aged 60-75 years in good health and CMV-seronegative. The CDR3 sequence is CASSASTDTQYF. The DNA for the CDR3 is TGTGCCAGCAGTGCTAGCACAGATACGCAGTATTTT.